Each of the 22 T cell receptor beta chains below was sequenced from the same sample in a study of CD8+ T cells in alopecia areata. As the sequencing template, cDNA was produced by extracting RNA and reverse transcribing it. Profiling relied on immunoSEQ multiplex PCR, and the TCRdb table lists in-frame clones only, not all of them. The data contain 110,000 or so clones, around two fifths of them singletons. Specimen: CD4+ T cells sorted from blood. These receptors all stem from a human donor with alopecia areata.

CDR3 sequence: CASSLSGTGAYEQYF. The CDR3 DNA reads TGTGCCAGCAGTTTATCCGGGACAGGGGCTTACGAGCAGTACTTC. This chain links TRBV27 with TRBJ2-7, with TRBD1 identical over 10 bases. The CDR3 spans 15 residues. V lost 0 bases, J lost 4 bases, and 3 bases stayed unmatched. Germline V CDR1 and CDR2: MNHEY, SMNVEV (reference sequence).

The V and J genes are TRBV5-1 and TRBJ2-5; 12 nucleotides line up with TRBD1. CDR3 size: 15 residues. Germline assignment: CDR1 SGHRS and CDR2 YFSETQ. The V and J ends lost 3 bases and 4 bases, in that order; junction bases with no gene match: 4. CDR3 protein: CASSWGQGAAETQYF. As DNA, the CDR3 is TGCGCCAGCAGCTGGGGACAGGGGGCGGCAGAGACCCAGTACTTC. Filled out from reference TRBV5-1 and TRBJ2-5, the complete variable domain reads KAGVTQTPRYLIKTRGQQVTLSCSPISGHRSVSWYQQTPGQGLQFLFEYFSETQRNKGNFPGRFSGRQFSNSRSEMNVSTLELGDSALYLCASSWGQGAAETQYFGPGTRLLVL.

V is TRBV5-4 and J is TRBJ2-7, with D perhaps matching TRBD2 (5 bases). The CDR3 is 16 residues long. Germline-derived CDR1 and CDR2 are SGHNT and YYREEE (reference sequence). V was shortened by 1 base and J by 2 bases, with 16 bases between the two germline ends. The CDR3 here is CASSLSKRGSPYEQYF. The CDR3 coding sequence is TGTGCCAGCAGCTTGAGTAAGCGCGGGTCTCCCTACGAGCAGTACTTC. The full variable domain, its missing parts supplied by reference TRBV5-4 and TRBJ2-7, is ETGVTQSPTHLIKTRGQQVTLRCSSQSGHNTVSWYQQALGQGPQFIFQYYREEENGRGNFPPRFSGLQFPNYSSELNVNALELDDSALYLCASSLSKRGSPYEQYFGPGTRLTVT.

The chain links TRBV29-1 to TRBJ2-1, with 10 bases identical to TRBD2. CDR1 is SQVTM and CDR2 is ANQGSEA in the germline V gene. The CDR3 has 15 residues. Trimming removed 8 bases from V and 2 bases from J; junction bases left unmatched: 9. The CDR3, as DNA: TGCAGCTGCTCTAGCGGGAGTGGTGCCTACAATGAGCAGTTCTTC. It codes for CSCSSGSGAYNEQFF.

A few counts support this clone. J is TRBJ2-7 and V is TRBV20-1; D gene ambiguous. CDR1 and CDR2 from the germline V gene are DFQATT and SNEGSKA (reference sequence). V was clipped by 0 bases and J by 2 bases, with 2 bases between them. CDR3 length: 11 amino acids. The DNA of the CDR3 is TGCAGTGCTAGAGAACCCTACGAGCAGTACTTC. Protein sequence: CSAREPYEQYF.

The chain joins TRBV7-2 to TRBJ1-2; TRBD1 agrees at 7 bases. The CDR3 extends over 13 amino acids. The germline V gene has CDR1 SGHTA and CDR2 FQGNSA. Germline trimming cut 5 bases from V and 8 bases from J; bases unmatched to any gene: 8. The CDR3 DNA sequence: TGTGCCAGCAGCCCGGGACAGTTCTTAGGCTACACCTTC. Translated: CASSPGQFLGYTF.

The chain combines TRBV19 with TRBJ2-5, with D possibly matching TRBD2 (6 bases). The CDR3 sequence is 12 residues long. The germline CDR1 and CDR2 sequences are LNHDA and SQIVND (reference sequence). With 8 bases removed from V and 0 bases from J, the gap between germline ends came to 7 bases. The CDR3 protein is CASGDYQETQYF. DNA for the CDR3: TGTGCCAGTGGGGACTACCAAGAGACCCAGTACTTC.

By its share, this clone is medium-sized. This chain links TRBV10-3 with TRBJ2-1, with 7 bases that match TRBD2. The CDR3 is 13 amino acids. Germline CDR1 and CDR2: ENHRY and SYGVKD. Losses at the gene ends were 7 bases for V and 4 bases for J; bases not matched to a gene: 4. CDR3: CAITGTIYNEQFF. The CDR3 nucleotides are TGTGCCATCACCGGGACTATTTACAATGAGCAGTTCTTC.

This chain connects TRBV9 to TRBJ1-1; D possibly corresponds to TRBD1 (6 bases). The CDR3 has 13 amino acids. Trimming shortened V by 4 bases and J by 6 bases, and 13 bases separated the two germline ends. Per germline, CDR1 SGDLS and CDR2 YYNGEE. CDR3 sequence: CASSSTKGAEAFF. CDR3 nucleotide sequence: TGTGCCAGCAGCTCCACCAAGGGGGCTGAAGCTTTCTTT.

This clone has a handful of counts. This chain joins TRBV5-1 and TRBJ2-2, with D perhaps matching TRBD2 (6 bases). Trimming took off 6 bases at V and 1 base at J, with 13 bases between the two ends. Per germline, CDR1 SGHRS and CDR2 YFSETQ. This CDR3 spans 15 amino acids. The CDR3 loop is CASTRGTLNTGELFF. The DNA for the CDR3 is TGCGCCAGCACCCGGGGGACTCTGAACACCGGGGAGCTGTTTTTT.

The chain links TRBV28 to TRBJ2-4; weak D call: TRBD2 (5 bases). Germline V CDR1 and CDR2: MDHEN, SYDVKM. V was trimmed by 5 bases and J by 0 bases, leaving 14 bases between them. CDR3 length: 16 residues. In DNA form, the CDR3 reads TGTGCCAGCAGTCCCTCTGGTGAGGGAGCCAAAAACATTCAGTACTTC. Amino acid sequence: CASSPSGEGAKNIQYF.

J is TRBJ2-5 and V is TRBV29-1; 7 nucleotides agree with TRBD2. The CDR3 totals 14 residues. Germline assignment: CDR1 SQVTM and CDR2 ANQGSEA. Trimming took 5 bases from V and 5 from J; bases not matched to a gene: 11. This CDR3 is CSVWVGTIGETQYF. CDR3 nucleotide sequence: TGCAGCGTTTGGGTCGGGACTATTGGTGAGACCCAGTACTTC. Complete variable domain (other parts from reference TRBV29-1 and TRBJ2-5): SAVISQKPSRDICQRGTSLTIQCQVDSQVTMMFWYRQQPGQSLTLIATANQGSEATYESGFVIDKFPISRPNLTFSTLTVSNMSPEDSSIYLCSVWVGTIGETQYFGPGTRLLVL.

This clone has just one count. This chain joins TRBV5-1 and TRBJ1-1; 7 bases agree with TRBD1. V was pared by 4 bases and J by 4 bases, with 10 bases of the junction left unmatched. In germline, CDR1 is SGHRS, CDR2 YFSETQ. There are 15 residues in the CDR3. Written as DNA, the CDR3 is TGCGCCAGCAGCCAGCATCAGGGGGTGGTCACTGAAGCTTTCTTT. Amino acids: CASSQHQGVVTEAFF.

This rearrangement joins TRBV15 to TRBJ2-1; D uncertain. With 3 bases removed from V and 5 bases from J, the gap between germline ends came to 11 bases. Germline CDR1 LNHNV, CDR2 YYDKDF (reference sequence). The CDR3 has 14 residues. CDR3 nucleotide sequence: TGTGCCACCAGCAGTTGGGGTCTGAACAATGAGCAGTTCTTC. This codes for CATSSWGLNNEQFF. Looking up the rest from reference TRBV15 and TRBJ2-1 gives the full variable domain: DAMVIQNPRYQVTQFGKPVTLSCSQTLNHNVMYWYQQKSSQAPKLLFHYYDKDFNNEADTPDNFQSRRPNTSFCFLDIRSPGLGDTAMYLCATSSWGLNNEQFFGPGTRLTVL.

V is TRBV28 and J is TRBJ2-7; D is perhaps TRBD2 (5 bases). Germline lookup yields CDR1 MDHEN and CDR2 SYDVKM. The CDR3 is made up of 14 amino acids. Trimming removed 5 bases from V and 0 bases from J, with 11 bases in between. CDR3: CASSPPGSSYEQYF. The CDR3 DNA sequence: TGTGCCAGCAGTCCCCCGGGGAGCTCCTACGAGCAGTACTTC.

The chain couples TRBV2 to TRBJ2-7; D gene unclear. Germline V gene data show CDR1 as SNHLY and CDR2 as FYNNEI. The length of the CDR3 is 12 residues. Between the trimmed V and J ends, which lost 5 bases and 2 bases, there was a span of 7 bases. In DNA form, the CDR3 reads TGTGCCAGCAGTCCCCGGACCTACGAGCAGTACTTC. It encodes CASSPRTYEQYF.

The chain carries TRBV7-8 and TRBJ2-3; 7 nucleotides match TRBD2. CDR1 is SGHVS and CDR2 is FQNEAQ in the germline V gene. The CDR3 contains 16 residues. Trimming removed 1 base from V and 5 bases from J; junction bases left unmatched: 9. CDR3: CASSLDRRELGDTQYF. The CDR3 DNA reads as TGTGCCAGCAGCTTAGATAGGCGGGAGCTCGGAGATACGCAGTATTTT.

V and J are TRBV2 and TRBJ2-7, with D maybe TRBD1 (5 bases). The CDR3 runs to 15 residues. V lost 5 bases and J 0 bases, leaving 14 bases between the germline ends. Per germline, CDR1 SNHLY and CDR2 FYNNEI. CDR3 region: CASSRQRDSSYEQYF. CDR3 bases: TGTGCCAGCAGTCGACAGCGAGACAGCTCCTACGAGCAGTACTTC.

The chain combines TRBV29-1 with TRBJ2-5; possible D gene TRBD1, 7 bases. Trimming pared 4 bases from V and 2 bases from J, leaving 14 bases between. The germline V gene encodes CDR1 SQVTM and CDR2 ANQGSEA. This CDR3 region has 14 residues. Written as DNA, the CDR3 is TGCAGCGTTGCGGAGGGGGCAATACAAGAGACCCAGTACTTC. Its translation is CSVAEGAIQETQYF.

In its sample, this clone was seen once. This CDR3 is CASSLTGGGADTQYF. CDR3 sequence (DNA): TGTGCCAGCAGCTTGACGGGGGGAGGTGCAGATACGCAGTATTTT. The rearrangement links TRBV5-4 to TRBJ2-3; 7 nucleotides align to TRBD2. V shed 1 base, J shed 4 bases, and the junction held 6 bases outside the gene matches. There are 15 residues in the CDR3. The germline gives CDR1 SGHNT, CDR2 YYREEE (reference sequence).

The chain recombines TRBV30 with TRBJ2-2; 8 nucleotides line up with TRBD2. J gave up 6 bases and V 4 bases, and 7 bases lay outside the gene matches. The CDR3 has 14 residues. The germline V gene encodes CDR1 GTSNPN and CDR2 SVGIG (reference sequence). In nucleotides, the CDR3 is TGTGCCTGGACGGCGGGACTAGTATCCGGGGAGCTGTTTTTT. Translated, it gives CAWTAGLVSGELFF.

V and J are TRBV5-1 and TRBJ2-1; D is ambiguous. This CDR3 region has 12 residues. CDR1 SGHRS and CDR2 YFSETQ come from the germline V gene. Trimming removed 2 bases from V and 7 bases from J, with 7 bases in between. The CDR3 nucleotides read TGCGCCAGCAGCTTAAGTGGTAATGAGCAGTTCTTC. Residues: CASSLSGNEQFF.